A selection of T cell receptor beta chains follows, all from one sample in a study of blood T cell repertoires in COVID-19. Profiling relied on immunoSEQ multiplex PCR, and the TCRdb table lists in-frame clones only, not all of them. The sample lists some 200,000 clones; about four fifths were seen once. Sequenced sample: PBMCs or T cells enriched from blood (not recorded which). All receptors come from a middle-aged man who had recovered from COVID-19. CDR3s include the opening cysteine and the closing phenylalanine or tryptophan. D genes are given only for firm matches. Where a row states a size, it is once, few, many or the class of an expanded clone; other rows omit it.

size	D	V	J	DNA	CDR3
once	-	TRBV29-1	TRBJ2-3	TGCAGCGTTGATCGGGGGAGTCCAGATACGCAGTATTTT	CSVDRGSPDTQYF
-	-	TRBV9	TRBJ2-3	TGTGCCAGCAGCGTAGTTGGCGGGTACACAGATACGCAGTATTTT	CASSVVGGYTDTQYF
-	-	TRBV9	TRBJ1-1	TGTGCCAGCAGCGTGGCGGTGAACACTGAAGCTTTCTTT	CASSVAVNTEAFF
-	-	TRBV2	TRBJ1-2	TGTGCCAGCAGTGCTCTAGGACAGACCCTGATCTTTTATGGCTACACCTTC	CASSALGQTLIFYGYTF
-	TRBD2	TRBV29-1	TRBJ2-1	TGCAGCGTTGGCCATAGCGGGAGGGCTCTCAATGAGCAGTTCTTC	CSVGHSGRALNEQFF
-	-	TRBV11-2	TRBJ2-5	TGTGCCAGCAGCAGTGACAGAATGGAGACCCAGTACTTC	CASSSDRMETQYF
-	TRBD1	TRBV7-3	TRBJ1-6	TGTGCCAGCAGCTTGGTGGGACAGGATAATTCACCCCTCCACTTT	CASSLVGQDNSPLHF
-	TRBD1	TRBV30	TRBJ1-6	TGTGCCTGGAGTAAACCGGGACAGGGAAATTCACCCCTCCACTTT	CAWSKPGQGNSPLHF
-	-	TRBV6-5	TRBJ2-2	TGTGCCAGCAGTTCCCGACTCCCTCCCGGGGAGCTGTTTTTT	CASSSRLPPGELFF
few	-	TRBV5-1	TRBJ2-1	TGCGCCAGCTACGGGGACTCGAGCTCCTACAATGAGCAGTTCTTC	CASYGDSSSYNEQFF
-	-	TRBV7-2	TRBJ1-5	TGTGCCAGCAGCTTTAGCGCTCTTCAGCCCCAGCATTTT	CASSFSALQPQHF
-	TRBD1	TRBV28	TRBJ1-3	TGTGCCAGCGCCGCAGGGGGGTCTGGAAACACCATATATTTT	CASAAGGSGNTIYF
-	TRBD1	TRBV7-2	TRBJ2-1	TGTGCCAGCAGCTTCCCGGACAGGAACAATGAGCAGTTCTTC	CASSFPDRNNEQFF
few	TRBD2	TRBV9	TRBJ2-5	TGTGCCAGCAGCTCGACTAGCGGGAGGACGGGAGAGACCCAGTACTTC	CASSSTSGRTGETQYF
-	-	TRBV7-8	TRBJ1-1	TGTGCCAGCAGCTTTGAGGTGAACACTGAAGCTTTCTTT	CASSFEVNTEAFF
-	-	TRBV9	TRBJ2-5	TGTGCCAGCAGCGTATCACCACCAGGGACCCAGTACTTC	CASSVSPPGTQYF
once	TRBD1	TRBV6-1	TRBJ1-5	TGTGCCAGCAGTGGAGGCGGGACAGGGGTTTTTGGGCCCCAGCATTTT	CASSGGGTGVFGPQHF
-	-	TRBV5-1	TRBJ2-2	TGCGCCACCAAGGGGCTAGCGAACACCGGGGAGCTGTTTTTT	CATKGLANTGELFF
few	TRBD1	TRBV5-1	TRBJ1-1	TGCGCCAGCAGCGCCGGGACAGGGAACACTGAAGCTTTCTTT	CASSAGTGNTEAFF
-	-	TRBV7-7	TRBJ2-2	TGTGCTAGCAGCTTAAGTAGTCAAGCGACCGGGGAGCTGTTTTTT	CASSLSSQATGELFF
many	TRBD1	TRBV4-3	TRBJ2-5	TGCGCCAGCAGCCAAACAATTACCGGGACAGGGGGAGAAGAGACCCAGTACTTC	CASSQTITGTGGEETQYF
-	-	TRBV14	TRBJ2-7	TGTGCCAGCAGCCAAGACGCCCAACAGTGTGTATCGTCCTACGAGCAGTACTTC	CASSQDAQQCVSSYEQYF
once	TRBD2	TRBV24-1	TRBJ2-2	TGTGCCACCAGTGACCCCGGACTAGCGGGAGGGTCGGCCGGGGAGCTGTTTTTT	CATSDPGLAGGSAGELFF
-	-	TRBV4-1	TRBJ2-5	TGCGCCAGCAGCCGTTCTCTTGCACCGGACCAAGAGACCCAGTACTTC	CASSRSLAPDQETQYF
-	-	TRBV27	TRBJ2-1	TGTGCCAGCAGCCCGGAGGGCTATACGCATGAGCAGTTCTTC	CASSPEGYTHEQFF
-	-	TRBV6-1	TRBJ2-2	TGTGCCAGCAGTGAAGAGAGCGAGGCAGCGAACACCGGGGAGCTGTTTTTT	CASSEESEAANTGELFF
-	-	TRBV5-1	TRBJ1-1	TGCGCCAGCAGCTCCGGGTTGGCAAACACTGAAGCTTTCTTT	CASSSGLANTEAFF
-	-	TRBV11-1	TRBJ1-6	TGTGCCAGCAGCTTCGGCTCCTATAATTCACCCCTCCACTTT	CASSFGSYNSPLHF
-	-	TRBV15	TRBJ1-4	TGTGCCACCAGCAAAACGGGAACTCGGGAAAAACTGTTTTTT	CATSKTGTREKLFF
few	TRBD1	TRBV24-1	TRBJ1-5	TGTGCCACCAGTGATGGGGGACAGGGGGATGATCAGCCCCAGCATTTT	CATSDGGQGDDQPQHF
few	TRBD1	TRBV5-6	TRBJ2-1	TGTGCCAGCAGCTTGAGGGGGCATTTGGGGAATGAGCAGTTCTTC	CASSLRGHLGNEQFF
-	TRBD1	TRBV4-3	TRBJ2-2	TGCGCCAGCAGCCAGGGGACAGGGACCCCCCTCGGGGAGCTGTTTTTT	CASSQGTGTPLGELFF
-	TRBD1	TRBV6-5	TRBJ1-1	TGTGCCAGCAGGACAGGGGTTGAAGCTTTCTTT	CASRTGVEAFF
-	-	TRBV2	TRBJ1-6	TGTGCCAGCAGTAATTCCCTTAATTCACCCCTCCACTTT	CASSNSLNSPLHF
-	-	TRBV5-6	TRBJ1-2	TGTGCCAGCAGCTTGGGGGAGGGAGGCTATGGCTACACCTTC	CASSLGEGGYGYTF
-	TRBD1	TRBV5-4	TRBJ2-6	TGTGCCAGCAGCCGGGTGGCAGGGGGACCCACTGGGGCCAACGTCCTGACTTTC	CASSRVAGGPTGANVLTF
-	TRBD1	TRBV28	TRBJ2-7	TGTGCCAGCAGTTTGGACAGGGGAAGGGACGAGCAGTACTTC	CASSLDRGRDEQYF
-	TRBD1	TRBV5-1	TRBJ1-2	TGCGCCAGCAGCTTAGGACAGGGGGTTGATGGCTACACCTTC	CASSLGQGVDGYTF
-	-	TRBV5-8	TRBJ1-4	TGTGCCAGCAGCTTGGCTGGGGGGAGAGAAAAACTGTTTTTT	CASSLAGGREKLFF
-	-	TRBV6-5	TRBJ1-6	TGTGCCAGCAGTTACGCAGGCGACAGTCTCTTTTCACCCCTCCACTTT	CASSYAGDSLFSPLHF
-	-	TRBV5-8	TRBJ1-5	TGTGCCAGCAGCTTGGTGGGGCAGGGTTATCAGCCCCAGCATTTT	CASSLVGQGYQPQHF
-	-	TRBV2	TRBJ1-3	TGTGCCAGCAGTGAAGCAACAGACACAAGTGCCACCATATATTTT	CASSEATDTSATIYF
-	TRBD1	TRBV5-4	TRBJ2-7	TGTGCCAGCAGCCTAACGGGGACAGGCACTTCCTACGAGCAGTACTTC	CASSLTGTGTSYEQYF
-	TRBD1	TRBV10-3	TRBJ2-2	TGTGCCATCAGCCGTACCGGGACAGTGAACACCGGGGAGCTGTTTTTT	CAISRTGTVNTGELFF
-	-	TRBV7-2	TRBJ1-1	TGTGCCAGCAGCTTATCGAGAGTCACTGAAGCTTTCTTT	CASSLSRVTEAFF
-	-	TRBV6-2/TRBV6-3	TRBJ2-7	TGTGCCAGCAGTTACTCGGGGCGGGACGCCTACGAGCAGTACTTC	CASSYSGRDAYEQYF
-	-	TRBV19	TRBJ1-1	TGTGCCAGTAGTATAAGGTTTGAGGGGGACGGAGCTTTCTTT	CASSIRFEGDGAFF
few	TRBD1	TRBV29-1	TRBJ1-1	TGCAGCGCGACAGGGATGTCCACTGAAGCTTTCTTT	CSATGMSTEAFF
-	TRBD1	TRBV7-9	TRBJ1-2	TGTGCCAGCAGCCCCGCCCGGACAGGCTATGGCTACACCTTC	CASSPARTGYGYTF
-	TRBD2	TRBV5-1	TRBJ2-3	TGCGCCAGCAGCTTATCTCGACTAGCGTTCACAGATACGCAGTATTTT	CASSLSRLAFTDTQYF
-	-	TRBV12-2	TRBJ2-5	TGTGCAAGTCGCTCCCGGTCGGAGACCCAGTACTTC	CASRSRSETQYF
-	TRBD1	TRBV7-9	TRBJ1-3	TGTGCCAGCAGCCAGGGGGCTGGAAACACCATATATTTT	CASSQGAGNTIYF
-	-	TRBV25-1	TRBJ1-6	TGTGCCAGCGCCCATCGGACAGCTCTTAATTCACCCCTCCACTTT	CASAHRTALNSPLHF
-	TRBD1	TRBV9	TRBJ2-5	TGTGCCAGCAGCTCCCGGACAGGGGGCCAAGAGACCCAGTACTTC	CASSSRTGGQETQYF
-	-	TRBV5-1	TRBJ2-6	TGCGCCAGCAGGACAGCCTCTGGGGCCAACGTCCTGACTTTC	CASRTASGANVLTF
-	TRBD1	TRBV18	TRBJ2-5	TGTGCCAGCTCACCACGAGGACAGGGGCAAGAGACCCAGTACTTC	CASSPRGQGQETQYF
once	TRBD2	TRBV9	TRBJ2-7	TGTGCCAGCAGCCGGGGACTAGCGGGCTCTTCCTACGAGCAGTACTTC	CASSRGLAGSSYEQYF